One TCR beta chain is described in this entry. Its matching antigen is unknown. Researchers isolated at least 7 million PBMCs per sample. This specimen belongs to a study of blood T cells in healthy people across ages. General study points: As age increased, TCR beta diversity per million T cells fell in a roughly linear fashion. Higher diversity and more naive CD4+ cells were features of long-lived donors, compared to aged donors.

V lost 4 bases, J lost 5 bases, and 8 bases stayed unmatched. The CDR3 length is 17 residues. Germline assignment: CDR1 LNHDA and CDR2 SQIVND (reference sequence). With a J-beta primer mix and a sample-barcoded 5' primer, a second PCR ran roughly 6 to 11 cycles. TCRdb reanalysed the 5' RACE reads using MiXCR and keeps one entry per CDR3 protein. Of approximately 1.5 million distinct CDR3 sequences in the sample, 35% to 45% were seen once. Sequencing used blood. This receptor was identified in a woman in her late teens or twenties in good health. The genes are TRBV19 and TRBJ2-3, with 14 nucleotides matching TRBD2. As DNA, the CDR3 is TGTGCCAGTAGTACCTGGACTAGCGGGGGGCCTATAGATACGCAGTATTTT. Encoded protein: CASSTWTSGGPIDTQYF.